Each of the 19 T cell receptor beta chains below was sequenced from the same sample in a study of T cells in Graves' hyperthyroidism and ophthalmopathy. RNA transcripts were the template for amplifying TCR beta CDR3 regions. A set of HTBI primers served as the primers for a first-round RT-PCR of the TCR CDR3. TCRdb processed the multiplex PCR reads anew with MiXCR; each CDR3 protein has one entry. The table includes about 350,000 distinct CDR3 sequences, roughly 13% detected once. Sequences were obtained from blood. The origin of the receptors is a woman aged 40 to 50 with Graves' ophthalmopathy.

This chain links TRBV7-8 with TRBJ2-7; no clear D. V was trimmed by 9 bases and J by 4 bases, leaving 19 bases between them. The CDR3 is made up of 14 amino acids. The germline V gene encodes CDR1 SGHVS and CDR2 FQNEAQ. CDR3 in amino acids: CASGSPPVIYEQYF. For the CDR3, the DNA is TGTGCCAGTGGATCCCCCCCAGTAATATACGAGCAGTACTTC.

This clonotype was picked up many times. This chain joins TRBV2 and TRBJ2-1, with TRBD1 matching 9 bases. The CDR3 sequence is 13 residues long. J gave up 7 bases and V 11 bases, and 9 bases lay outside the gene matches. CDR1 is SNHLY and CDR2 is FYNNEI in the germline V gene. CDR3 loop: CAGGGTGSNEQFF. CDR3 nucleotide sequence: TGTGCCGGGGGAGGGACAGGGTCGAATGAGCAGTTCTTC.

This clonotype has only a few counts. The J gene is TRBJ2-2, the V gene TRBV27; D is undetermined. V was shortened by 1 base and J by 6 bases, with 12 bases between the two germline ends. The CDR3 is 15 amino acids. In germline, CDR1 is MNHEY, CDR2 SMNVEV (reference sequence). CDR3 nucleotides: TGTGCCAGCAGTTTATGGGCTAGACGGTCCGGGGAGCTGTTTTTT. Encoded protein: CASSLWARRSGELFF.

This clonotype has a handful of counts. A clone one base away is much larger, so this may be a read error. The chain carries TRBV12-3 or TRBV12-4 and TRBJ1-1; 8 bases line up with TRBD1. This CDR3 region has 16 residues. The CDR3 region is CASTLGQAHSNTGAFF. In DNA form, the CDR3 reads TGTGCCAGCACTTTGGGACAGGCTCATTCGAACACTGGAGCTTTCTTT.

The chain couples TRBV6-2 or TRBV6-3 to TRBJ1-6; the D gene is possibly TRBD1 (6 bases). Trimming left V 1 base short and J 8 bases short, with 9 bases between. CDR1 is MNHEY and CDR2 is SVGEGT in the germline V gene. CDR3 length equals 14 residues. The CDR3 is CASSYYREHSPLHF. The CDR3 nucleotides read TGTGCCAGCAGTTACTACAGGGAGCATTCACCCCTCCACTTT.

This clonotype was seen many times. The rearrangement links TRBV20-1 to TRBJ2-1; possible D gene TRBD2, 5 bases. The CDR3 has 13 residues. Trimming pared 3 bases from V and 3 bases from J, leaving 9 bases between. Per germline, CDR1 DFQATT and CDR2 SNEGSKA (reference sequence). The CDR3 here is CSARRAHYNEQFF. In nucleotides, the CDR3 is TGCAGTGCTAGGAGGGCTCACTACAATGAGCAGTTCTTC.

The chain carries TRBV29-1 and TRBJ2-5; D uncertain. Between the trimmed V and J ends, which lost 7 bases and 3 bases, there was a span of 3 bases. The CDR3 is made up of 9 amino acids. Germline CDR1 is SQVTM and CDR2 is ANQGSEA. CDR3 nucleotides: TGCAGCGACGAAGAGACCCAGTACTTC. Translated: CSDEETQYF.

The chain employs TRBV18 and TRBJ1-1; the D gene is possibly TRBD1 (5 bases). Trimming stripped 6 bases from V and 1 base from J, with 6 bases between. Germline V CDR1 and CDR2: KGHSH, LQKENI. The CDR3 contains 12 residues. The CDR3 is CASSTANTEAFF. Written as DNA, the CDR3 is TGTGCCAGCTCGACAGCGAACACTGAAGCTTTCTTT.

This clonotype occurred many times. The chain is built from TRBV14 and TRBJ1-1; 7 nucleotides line up with TRBD1. The CDR3 has 16 residues. The germline gives CDR1 SGHDN, CDR2 FVKESK. The V and J ends lost 5 bases and 6 bases, in that order; junction bases with no gene match: 15. The CDR3 reads CASSAGQRSLRAEAFF. The CDR3 DNA follows: TGTGCCAGCAGCGCGGGACAGAGATCCCTTAGAGCTGAAGCTTTCTTT.

The chain employs TRBV30 and TRBJ2-5, with 7 bases matching TRBD2. The CDR3 is 15 residues long. Germline CDR1 and CDR2: GTSNPN and SVGIG (reference sequence). The V segment lost 5 bases and the J segment 12 bases; nucleotides outside the gene matches: 21. The CDR3 DNA reads TGTGCCTGGGGCGGGAGTGCTAGCGCTATAAATATAGAGTACTTC. Translating it yields CAWGGSASAINIEYF.

The rearrangement joins TRBV4-1 to TRBJ2-7; TRBD1 matches at 11 bases. V gave up 1 base and J gave up 6 bases; unmatched junction bases: 2. The CDR3 spans 14 residues. Germline CDR1 reads MGHRA; CDR2 reads YSYEKL. The CDR3 loop is CASSQVDRGPEQYF. The CDR3 DNA sequence: TGCGCCAGCAGCCAAGTGGACAGGGGGCCCGAGCAGTACTTC.

Remarks on this clonotype: Here the CDR3 omits its conserved ending phenylalanine or tryptophan, so a read error is the likely source. The CDR3 loop is CASSLVLGVLGRGSPLHV. The CDR3 DNA reads TGTGCCAGCAGCTTAGTTCTGGGGGTCCTGGGGCGGGGTTCACCCCTCCACGTT. The rearrangement joins TRBV7-2 to TRBJ1-6, with D perhaps TRBD1 (5 bases). The CDR3 runs to 18 residues. V was cut by 1 base and J by 9 bases, with 22 bases left in between. The germline CDR1 and CDR2 sequences are SGHTA and FQGNSA.

Details on this clonotype: Sequence at one end of the junction differs from germline and may be a read error. The chain links TRBV11-1 to TRBJ2-1, with TRBD2 identical over 13 bases. The germline V gene has CDR1 SGHAT and CDR2 FQDESV (reference sequence). The CDR3 runs to 16 residues. The CDR3 region is CASSQAGLAGFNEQFF. For the CDR3, the DNA is TGCGCCAGCAGCCAAGCGGGACTAGCGGGATTCAATGAGCAGTTCTTC.

This clonotype showed up many times. The V call is TRBV15, the J call TRBJ2-1; 12 bases map to TRBD2. This CDR3 has 17 residues. Germline lookup yields CDR1 LNHNV and CDR2 YYDKDF (reference sequence). The V gene end was trimmed by 3 bases and the J gene end by 3 bases; junction bases not matched to a gene: 6. The CDR3 bases are TGTGCCACCAGCAGCAAACTAGCGGGAGGCCTCTACAATGAGCAGTTCTTC. Amino acids: CATSSKLAGGLYNEQFF.

The chain couples TRBV19 to TRBJ1-5; D gene ambiguous. Trimming shortened V by 3 bases and J by 6 bases, and 12 bases separated the two germline ends. The germline gives CDR1 LNHDA, CDR2 SQIVND (reference sequence). This CDR3 is built from 14 residues. CDR3 coding DNA: TGTGCCAGTAGTATGGGTGGGAGACCTCAGCCCCAGCATTTT. It specifies CASSMGGRPQPQHF.

This clonotype appeared many times. The genes are TRBV5-1 and TRBJ1-1; D not resolved. CDR3 length: 14 amino acids. Trimming took off 3 bases at V and 4 bases at J, with 13 bases between the two ends. Germline CDR1 and CDR2: SGHRS and YFSETQ. In DNA form, the CDR3 reads TGCGCCAGCAGCTGGACCGCTTTGGGCACTGAAGCTTTCTTT. Encoded protein: CASSWTALGTEAFF. Complete variable domain (other parts from reference TRBV5-1 and TRBJ1-1): KAGVTQTPRYLIKTRGQQVTLSCSPISGHRSVSWYQQTPGQGLQFLFEYFSETQRNKGNFPGRFSGRQFSNSRSEMNVSTLELGDSALYLCASSWTALGTEAFFGQGTRLTVV.

The V gene is TRBV7-2, the J gene TRBJ2-1; perhaps TRBD2 as D (5 bases). The germline V gene encodes CDR1 SGHTA and CDR2 FQGNSA. This CDR3 has 13 amino acids. V lost 8 bases, J lost 1 base, and 9 bases lay in between. CDR3 amino acids: CASDGVSYNEQFF. CDR3 nucleotide sequence: TGTGCCAGCGACGGGGTTTCCTACAATGAGCAGTTCTTC.

The table lists this clonotype with many counts. The chain has TRBV24-1 and TRBJ2-5, with TRBD1 matching over 7 bases. The J segment lost 3 bases and the V segment lost 3 bases, leaving 6 bases of the junction unmatched. The CDR3 consists of 15 residues. CDR1 is KGHDR and CDR2 is SFDVKD in the germline V gene. CDR3: CATSDPGTVKETQYF. DNA for the CDR3: TGTGCCACCAGTGATCCCGGGACAGTAAAAGAGACCCAGTACTTC.

This clonotype was found many times. V usage is TRBV20-1 and J usage is TRBJ2-1, with D unclear. Trimming cost V 0 bases and J 9 bases, with 12 bases left between them. The germline CDR1 and CDR2 sequences are DFQATT and SNEGSKA (reference sequence). This CDR3 comprises 13 residues. The CDR3 spells CSARDSRTPEQFF. In DNA, the CDR3 is TGCAGTGCTAGAGATTCTAGGACGCCTGAGCAGTTCTTC.